Listed below are T cell receptor beta chains from one sample, sequenced in a study of T cells in Graves' hyperthyroidism and ophthalmopathy. Using its own MiXCR run on the multiplex PCR reads, TCRdb lists one record per CDR3 protein. The sample lists a few hundred thousand distinct CDR3 sequences, 12% to 15% occurring once. The sequenced material came from blood. Every receptor here comes from a woman between 50 and 59 years old with Graves' hyperthyroidism that later progressed to Graves' ophthalmopathy. Each CDR3 is given without its conserved first and last residue. Fields, in order: V gene, clone size, CDR3 protein. Clone size is shown for a subset of rows, as once, few, many or a class of expanded clone.

v_call: TRBV6-1; clone_size: many; cdr3_aa: ATGPYRRGYT
v_call: TRBV6-1; clone_size: many; cdr3_aa: ASTAARHSGNQPQH
v_call: TRBV11-2; clone_size: NA; cdr3_aa: ASRDTRSSYEQY
v_call: TRBV11-2; clone_size: NA; cdr3_aa: ASRTPRQNNSPLH
v_call: TRBV5-1; clone_size: many; cdr3_aa: ASRSGTGGDQPQH
v_call: TRBV5-1; clone_size: few; cdr3_aa: ASSSTGTGLAGELF
v_call: TRBV12-3/TRBV12-4; clone_size: once; cdr3_aa: ASSLGQGARANTEAF
v_call: TRBV7-8; clone_size: many; cdr3_aa: ASSLTGQGENEKLF
v_call: TRBV2; clone_size: many; cdr3_aa: ASSQETAYNEQF
v_call: TRBV6-2/TRBV6-3; clone_size: many; cdr3_aa: ASSYLLAGLETQY
v_call: TRBV6-6; clone_size: many; cdr3_aa: ASSYSGVGQLYEQY
v_call: TRBV7-9; clone_size: many; cdr3_aa: ASSPQREGRPYEQY
v_call: TRBV28; clone_size: many; cdr3_aa: ASSFAGRGYQETQY
v_call: TRBV28; clone_size: many; cdr3_aa: ASSSTRTSRLDTQY
v_call: TRBV27; clone_size: few; cdr3_aa: ASSPLAGGAGERHEQF
v_call: TRBV12-3/TRBV12-4; clone_size: NA; cdr3_aa: ASTPTGGGTDTQY
v_call: TRBV7-9; clone_size: few; cdr3_aa: ASSRLGHDAYEQY
v_call: TRBV28; clone_size: few; cdr3_aa: ASSLTGASTQY
v_call: TRBV20-1; clone_size: NA; cdr3_aa: SASAWNTEAF
v_call: TRBV28; clone_size: many; cdr3_aa: ASTTLDRANEAF
v_call: TRBV5-5; clone_size: NA; cdr3_aa: ASSLVQRTAEAF
v_call: TRBV2; clone_size: many; cdr3_aa: ASSLDTGSEQY
v_call: TRBV2; clone_size: NA; cdr3_aa: ASSASGSTDTQY
v_call: TRBV27; clone_size: few; cdr3_aa: ASTSVVWANVLT
v_call: TRBV7-9; clone_size: many; cdr3_aa: ASSRRQGTYEQY
v_call: TRBV28; clone_size: NA; cdr3_aa: ASSQDRGPADTQY
v_call: TRBV28; clone_size: many; cdr3_aa: ASKPASGRGTDTQY
v_call: TRBV4-1; clone_size: many; cdr3_aa: ASSLAPPRQNSPLH
v_call: TRBV11-3; clone_size: many; cdr3_aa: ASSQGSGTEAF
v_call: TRBV9; clone_size: NA; cdr3_aa: ASSGFDGAVFVGANVPT
v_call: TRBV2; clone_size: NA; cdr3_aa: ASSELGAGGWNSPLH
v_call: TRBV15; clone_size: few; cdr3_aa: ATSGQTSRRAYEQY
v_call: TRBV13; clone_size: NA; cdr3_aa: ASSPGLAGGNTGELF
v_call: TRBV28; clone_size: many; cdr3_aa: ASSNPPGNTEAF
v_call: TRBV5-1; clone_size: many; cdr3_aa: ASSLEQPNTEAF
v_call: TRBV20-1; clone_size: many; cdr3_aa: SATVDTSGGYTDTQY
v_call: TRBV28; clone_size: many; cdr3_aa: ASSLRENEQF
v_call: TRBV3-1; clone_size: many; cdr3_aa: ASSHEVTYNEQF
v_call: TRBV20-1; clone_size: many; cdr3_aa: SARYDRTSFYEQY
v_call: TRBV3-1; clone_size: many; cdr3_aa: ASSPRGDYGYT
v_call: TRBV19; clone_size: many; cdr3_aa: ASRNRLAESRGDTQY
v_call: TRBV27; clone_size: many; cdr3_aa: ASSFLSGGGLNTEAF
v_call: TRBV9; clone_size: NA; cdr3_aa: ASSVSQEETQY
v_call: TRBV18; clone_size: many; cdr3_aa: ASSPRTGLNTEAF
v_call: TRBV7-2; clone_size: NA; cdr3_aa: ASRGGWQGAAGHT
v_call: TRBV5-5; clone_size: many; cdr3_aa: ASSLGIGHLNNYGYT
v_call: TRBV28; clone_size: many; cdr3_aa: ASSLTGQGYEQY
v_call: TRBV18; clone_size: many; cdr3_aa: ASSVYRDRSNQPQH
v_call: TRBV14; clone_size: many; cdr3_aa: ASSQLGRNYEQY
v_call: TRBV5-5; clone_size: NA; cdr3_aa: ASSSGHRSYNEQF
v_call: TRBV29-1; clone_size: many; cdr3_aa: SVEGGWGMNTEAF
v_call: TRBV20-1; clone_size: many; cdr3_aa: SATGIDEQY
v_call: TRBV7-9; clone_size: many; cdr3_aa: ASSPRTVSYEQY
v_call: TRBV2; clone_size: many; cdr3_aa: ASSEASSRGGYT
v_call: TRBV20-1; clone_size: many; cdr3_aa: SARDRGNEKLF
v_call: TRBV11-2; clone_size: many; cdr3_aa: ASSFETAKQF
v_call: TRBV4-1; clone_size: NA; cdr3_aa: ASSQVRETGNTIY
v_call: TRBV29-1; clone_size: NA; cdr3_aa: SGAGEAYTEAF
v_call: TRBV10-3; clone_size: many; cdr3_aa: AILAGVKDTQY
v_call: TRBV2; clone_size: many; cdr3_aa: ASRLQGLTGELF